What follows are 8 T cell receptor beta chains derived from one specimen sequenced in a study of regulatory T cells in long-lasting Graves disease. Indicated time point: newly diagnosed GD, antithyroid drugs for less than 3 months. There was RNA extracted from PBMCs, and the TCR library was made from it. Combining iRepertoire HTBI primers with Arm-PCR of CDR3 regions, the authors built TCR beta libraries. TCRdb ran MiXCR on the multiplex PCR reads and lists one entry per CDR3 protein. This table has 500,000 to 700,000 distinct CDR3 sequences, roughly 16% appearing once. These same records also appear under a second study, on T cells in Graves' hyperthyroidism and ophthalmopathy.

This specimen consisted of peripheral blood mononuclear cells (PBMCs), obtained at new diagnosis, from a patient treated with antithyroid drugs. These TCRs come from a woman aged 30 to 39 with Graves disease.

This clonotype has at least ten counts. The V gene is TRBV28, the J gene TRBJ1-4; D not certain. V shed 7 bases and J shed 8 bases, with 20 bases lying between them. CDR1 and CDR2 (germline): MDHEN, SYDVKM. The CDR3 has 15 amino acids. The CDR3 is CASTPRARRVEKLFF. The CDR3 DNA is TGTGCCAGCACCCCGCGTGCAAGAAGGGTGGAAAAACTGTTTTTT. The full variable domain, completed using reference TRBV28 and TRBJ1-4, is DVKVTQSSRYLVKRTGEKVFLECVQDMDHENMFWYRQDPGLGLRLIYFSYDVKMKEKGDIPEGYSVSREKKERFSLILESASTNQTSMYLCASTPRARRVEKLFFGSGTQLSVL.

As to this clonotype: A much more abundant neighbour one base away suggests this may be a read error. The chain recombines TRBV10-3 with TRBJ2-3; 10 bases match TRBD1. The CDR3 is 15 amino acids. CDR1 and CDR2 from the germline V gene are ENHRY and SYGVKD. The CDR3 is CAIARTGGSTDTKYF. The CDR3 DNA sequence: TGTGCCATCGCAAGGACAGGGGGGAGCACAGATACGAAGTATTTT.

This clonotype has ten or more counts. The chain has TRBV27 and TRBJ2-3; D is unclear. Trimming stripped 7 bases from V and 0 bases from J, with 8 bases between. This CDR3 has 13 amino acids. Germline CDR1 is MNHEY and CDR2 is SMNVEV (reference sequence). CDR3 sequence (DNA): TGTGCCAGCACTGCTTCTAGCACAGATACGCAGTATTTT. This gives the protein CASTASSTDTQYF.

V usage is TRBV3-1 and J usage is TRBJ2-6; 10 nucleotides align to TRBD1. Trimming removed 1 base from V and 3 bases from J; junction bases left unmatched: 12. CDR1 LGHDT and CDR2 YNNKEL come from the germline V gene (reference sequence). The CDR3 extends over 20 amino acids. The CDR3 sequence is CASSQVRLRQGAFGANVLTF. The CDR3 nucleotides read TGTGCCAGCAGCCAAGTACGCTTGCGACAGGGGGCATTTGGGGCCAACGTCCTGACTTTC.

This clonotype was counted only a few times. The chain carries TRBV5-1 and TRBJ1-1; TRBD1 agrees at 8 bases. V shed 1 base and J 6 bases; nucleotides not matched to a gene: 5. The germline V gene has CDR1 SGHRS and CDR2 YFSETQ. The length of the CDR3 is 14 residues. CDR3 DNA: TGCGCCAGCAGCTTGTATGGACAGGGCTCTGAAGCTTTCTTT. Protein: CASSLYGQGSEAFF.

V and J are TRBV20-1 and TRBJ2-2; perhaps TRBD1 as D (5 bases). V was clipped by 0 bases and J by 3 bases, with 11 bases between them. CDR1 is DFQATT and CDR2 is SNEGSKA in the germline V gene (reference sequence). The CDR3 has 15 amino acids. The CDR3 coding sequence is TGCAGTGCTAGAGATGGGAAGGGGTACACCGGGGAGCTGTTTTTT. It encodes CSARDGKGYTGELFF.

CDR3 coding DNA: TGTGCCAGCAAATTGACTAGCGGGAGTTCGGCAGATACGCAGTATTTT. Its translation is CASKLTSGSSADTQYF. The chain has TRBV12-3 or TRBV12-4 and TRBJ2-3; TRBD2 aligns across 12 bases. With V trimmed by 7 bases and J by 4 bases, 9 bases remained unmatched. The CDR3 spans 16 residues.

This clonotype showed up just a few times. In nucleotides, the CDR3 is TGTGCCAGCAGCTTAACTCAGGGGGCAGTGGAGACCCAGTACTTC. Protein sequence: CASSLTQGAVETQYF. V usage is TRBV7-3 and J usage is TRBJ2-5; 8 positions match TRBD1. This CDR3 is 15 amino acids long. The V and J ends lost 0 bases and 5 bases, in that order; junction bases with no gene match: 5. Per the germline V gene, CDR1 is SGHTA and CDR2 is FQGTGA.